This passage covers 21 T cell receptor beta chains from one sample sequenced in a study of molecular identifiers for immune sequencing clone quantification. TCRdb re-derived calls from the PCR reads in MiXCR, one entry per CDR3 protein. The table records about 68,000 distinct CDR3 sequences, around 18% of them present only once. The sample taken for sequencing was naive CD8+ T cells from blood, with Jurkat cell RNA spiked in. The subset was: FACS-sorted CD8+CD4-CCR7+CD45RA+ naive T cells. The receptors come from a human donor in good health. Some libraries in this study had Jurkat cell RNA spiked in.

This clonotype was detected many times. The chain is built from TRBV7-7 and TRBJ2-3; 12 bases line up with TRBD2. This CDR3 contains 15 residues. Unmatched junction bases numbered 5, after V lost 5 bases and J lost 5 bases. The germline V gene encodes CDR1 SSHAT and CDR2 FNYEAQ (reference sequence). The CDR3 nucleotides read TGTGCCAGCAGCCAGACTAGCGGGAGCCTAGATACGCAGTATTTT. Its protein product is CASSQTSGSLDTQYF.

This clonotype was detected ten times or more. The chain combines TRBV20-1 with TRBJ2-7, with TRBD1 identical over 11 bases. Germline values: CDR1 DFQATT, CDR2 SNEGSKA (reference sequence). The CDR3 runs to 13 residues. J was trimmed by 3 bases and V by 5 bases; bases with no gene match: 3. CDR3 nucleotides: TGCAGTGCTCCAGGGACAGGGGGCTACGAGCAGTACTTC. As protein: CSAPGTGGYEQYF.

This clonotype was recorded only once. With a much larger clone just one base away, this may be a read error. The chain couples TRBV4-1 to TRBJ1-2; D unresolved. This CDR3 has 15 residues. Germline-derived CDR1 and CDR2 are MGHRA and YSYEKL. V was shortened by 1 base and J by 6 bases, with 15 bases between the two germline ends. CDR3 in amino acids: CASSQVSSGFHGYTF. The CDR3 nucleotides read TGCGCCAGCAGCCAAGTAAGTTCGGGTTTCCATGGCTACACCTTC.

This clonotype was counted many times. CDR3 sequence: CASSLSMLATDTQYF. The CDR3 coding sequence is TGTGCCAGCAGTTTATCGATGCTAGCCACAGATACGCAGTATTTT. The chain is built from TRBV28 and TRBJ2-3; TRBD2 is a possible D gene (5 bases). CDR1 and CDR2 (germline): MDHEN, SYDVKM. This CDR3 comprises 15 residues. V dropped 1 base and J dropped 2 bases, with 10 bases sitting between them.

A remark on this clonotype: The junction departs from the called germline gene at one end, perhaps through a read error. The J gene is TRBJ1-5, the V gene TRBV27; D unclear. The V gene's germline CDR1 is MNHEY and CDR2 SMNVEV (reference sequence). CDR3 length: 10 residues. The CDR3 is CASRGQPQRF. CDR3 coding DNA: TGTGCCAGCAGGGGTCAGCCCCAGCGTTTT.

Ten or more counts support this clonotype. CDR3 protein: CASSPSSGRSYNEQFF. CDR3 sequence (DNA): TGTGCCAGCAGCCCGAGTAGCGGGAGATCCTACAATGAGCAGTTCTTC. The rearrangement links TRBV7-9 to TRBJ2-1; TRBD2 matches at 9 bases. CDR1 and CDR2 from the germline V gene are SEHNR and FQNEAQ (reference sequence). The CDR3 is made up of 16 amino acids. Trimming removed 5 bases from V and 1 base from J; junction bases left unmatched: 6.

This clonotype appeared many times. The V gene is TRBV4-3, the J gene TRBJ2-3, with 11 bases that match TRBD2. Germline V gene data show CDR1 as LGHNA and CDR2 as YSLEER. V lost 0 bases to trimming and J lost 5 bases; unmatched junction nucleotides: 7. This CDR3 has 17 residues. The DNA for the CDR3 is TGCGCCAGCAGCCAAGAACGACTAGCGGGAAGGATAGATACGCAGTATTTT. Its protein product is CASSQERLAGRIDTQYF.

Points on this clonotype: This clone may be a read error of a much larger clone one base away. The chain couples TRBV4-1 to TRBJ1-6; perhaps TRBD1 as D (5 bases). Germline V CDR1 and CDR2: MGHRA, YSYEKL. CDR3 length: 15 amino acids. This chain's CDR3 is CASSQVVTGESPLRF. The CDR3 nucleotides read TGCGCCAGCAGCCAAGTTGTCACAGGTGAATCACCCCTCCGCTTT.

For this clonotype: This sequence may be a read error, since a much larger clone differs from it by one base. CDR3 amino acids: CASSHGGADAQYF. CDR3 DNA: TGCGCCAGCAGTCACGGAGGGGCAGATGCGCAGTATTTT. The chain joins TRBV10-1 to TRBJ2-3, with D maybe TRBD2 (6 bases). This CDR3 is 13 amino acids long. From germline, CDR1 is WNHNN and CDR2 SYGVQD (reference sequence).

In this sample, this clonotype turned up once. Possible read error: a much larger clone is one base away. V gene TRBV7-9 combines with J gene TRBJ2-1; no firm D call. The CDR3 runs to 15 residues. V gave up 4 bases and J gave up 9 bases, with 19 bases separating them. The germline V gene has CDR1 SEHNR and CDR2 FQNEAQ (reference sequence). The CDR3 DNA sequence: TGTGCCAGCAGCTCACGAGACTCGGGCCCCAGTGAGCAGTTCTTC. Protein: CASSSRDSGPSEQFF.

This clonotype was seen repeatedly, ten times or more. This rearrangement joins TRBV20-1 to TRBJ1-1, with D tentatively TRBD1 (5 bases). The germline V gene encodes CDR1 DFQATT and CDR2 SNEGSKA (reference sequence). Trimming shortened V by 0 bases and J by 7 bases, and 27 bases separated the two germline ends. The CDR3 is made up of 18 amino acids. The CDR3 is CSARDSQAGRLGHYEAFF. In nucleotides, the CDR3 is TGCAGTGCTAGAGATTCGCAGGCGGGGCGGTTAGGGCATTATGAAGCTTTCTTT.

This clonotype was found many times. CDR3 sequence: CASCPGGTPTDTQYF. CDR3 DNA: TGTGCCAGTTGTCCGGGAGGGACACCCACAGATACGCAGTATTTT. The rearrangement links TRBV19 to TRBJ2-3; the match to TRBD2 covers 8 bases. Germline CDR1 and CDR2: LNHDA and SQIVND (reference sequence). CDR3 length equals 15 residues. V shed 8 bases, J shed 2 bases, and the junction held 9 bases outside the gene matches.

In its sample, this clonotype is medium-sized (0.01 to 0.1%). V and J are TRBV5-1 and TRBJ2-3, with TRBD1 identical over 9 bases. Germline V gene sequence: CDR1 SGHRS, CDR2 YFSETQ. V shed 4 bases and J 6 bases; nucleotides not matched to a gene: 12. The length of the CDR3 is 16 residues. The CDR3 region is CASSQRTGAEKDTQYF. Written as DNA, the CDR3 is TGCGCCAGCAGCCAACGGACAGGGGCAGAGAAGGATACGCAGTATTTT.

There are many counts of this clonotype. This chain connects TRBV29-1 to TRBJ2-7, with 10 bases aligning to TRBD2. This CDR3 has 14 amino acids. The junction had 6 bases not matched to a gene; V was cut back by 4 bases and J by 3 bases. Looked up from germline, CDR1 is SQVTM and CDR2 is ANQGSEA. CDR3: CSVVSSGSRYEQYF. CDR3 bases: TGCAGCGTTGTGTCTAGCGGGAGCCGCTACGAGCAGTACTTC.

This clonotype was seen repeatedly, ten times or more. Here the CDR3 DNA reads TGTGCCAGCAGCCTTTCGGGGAGGGTCGCTGAAGCTTTCTTT. Amino acid sequence: CASSLSGRVAEAFF. The genes are TRBV13 and TRBJ1-1; D remains unclear. Germline CDR1 reads PRHDT; CDR2 reads FYEKMQ (reference sequence). The CDR3 loop spans 14 amino acids. V lost 5 bases and J 6 bases, leaving 16 bases between the germline ends.

At least ten counts were recorded for this clonotype. This sequence joins TRBV4-1 and TRBJ2-7, with a possible D match to TRBD1 (6 bases). This CDR3 region has 15 residues. With 0 bases removed from V and 1 base from J, the gap between germline ends came to 10 bases. In germline, CDR1 is MGHRA, CDR2 YSYEKL. The CDR3 nucleotides read TGCGCCAGCAGCCAAGAAAGGGGGTTTTCCTACGAGCAGTACTTC. It yields the protein CASSQERGFSYEQYF.

This clonotype was picked up many times. The chain has TRBV28 and TRBJ2-3; D unclear. The ends were cut back, 2 bases at V and 0 bases at J, with 15 bases in the middle. From germline, CDR1 is MDHEN and CDR2 SYDVKM. The CDR3 loop spans 17 amino acids. The CDR3 DNA sequence: TGTGCCAGCAGTTTAGGGGTTGGGCGGAGAAGCACAGATACGCAGTATTTT. Encoded protein: CASSLGVGRRSTDTQYF.

With respect to this clonotype: This may come from a read error, since a much larger clone is one base off. V usage is TRBV24-1 and J usage is TRBJ2-7; D is possibly TRBD1 (6 bases). Germline V CDR1 and CDR2: KGHDR, SFDVKD. The CDR3 consists of 15 residues. In nucleotides, the CDR3 is TGTGCCACCGGTGACGCCGGGACACCGACCTACGAGCAGTACTTC. Amino acid sequence: CATGDAGTPTYEQYF.

This clonotype was detected ten times or more. The chain carries TRBV20-1 and TRBJ2-2; 12 bases map to TRBD2. The CDR3 is made up of 16 amino acids. V gave up 0 bases and J gave up 5 bases; unmatched junction bases: 4. CDR1 and CDR2 from the germline V gene are DFQATT and SNEGSKA (reference sequence). CDR3 in amino acids: CSARDLTSGSTGELFF. The CDR3 DNA follows: TGCAGTGCTAGAGATTTGACTAGCGGGAGTACCGGGGAGCTGTTTTTT.

Concerning this clonotype: A much larger clone differs from this one at a single base, so this may be a read error. The conserved phenylalanine or tryptophan is not found at the CDR3 terminus, so this likely reflects a read error. The V and J genes are TRBV7-9 and TRBJ2-7, with 7 bases aligning to TRBD1. The CDR3 is 15 amino acids. Germline V CDR1 and CDR2: SEHNR, FQNEAQ (reference sequence). The V and J ends lost 5 bases and 1 base, in that order; junction bases with no gene match: 8. The CDR3, as DNA: TGTGCCAGCAGCCCCAGGGACAGATCATCCTACGAGCAGTACCTC. It is translated as CASSPRDRSSYEQYL.

The rearrangement joins TRBV5-1 to TRBJ2-1, with 10 bases identical to TRBD2. With 0 bases clipped from V and 5 bases from J, the junction kept 2 bases outside the gene matches. There are 15 residues in the CDR3. Germline CDR1 and CDR2: SGHRS and YFSETQ. CDR3 sequence reads: CASSLAGLADNEQFF. The DNA for the CDR3 is TGCGCCAGCAGCTTGGCCGGACTAGCGGACAATGAGCAGTTCTTC.